The rows below give T cell receptor beta chains drawn from one sample of a study of monozygotic twins with inflammatory bowel disease. TCRdb reanalyzed the 5' RACE reads, giving one entry per CDR3 protein sequence and no DNA. The listing contains approximately 390,000 distinct CDR3 sequences. What was sequenced was blood. The source is a human donor with ulcerative colitis or Crohn's disease, or a healthy co-twin of an affected twin (not recorded which). CDR3s include the opening cysteine and the closing phenylalanine or tryptophan. Fields, in order: J gene, V gene, CDR3 protein.

TRBJ2-5 | TRBV3-1 | CASSQGWEGEAQYF
TRBJ1-1 | TRBV5-1 | CASSLELHTEAFF
TRBJ1-1 | TRBV27 | CASSGWDTEAFF
TRBJ2-1 | TRBV9 | CASSVESGGYNEQFF
TRBJ1-1 | TRBV19 | CASSHRGDRVAEAFF
TRBJ2-4 | TRBV28 | CASSLWGGMAKNIQYF
TRBJ1-5 | TRBV4-2 | CASSQGQGDEPQHF
TRBJ2-2 | TRBV12-3/TRBV12-4 | CASSLQGKYTGELFF
TRBJ2-7 | TRBV20-1 | CSARRLAGAYEQYF
TRBJ2-7 | TRBV21-1 | CASSNLTSGSCYEQYF
TRBJ2-7 | TRBV6-1 | CASSDRAGVWIEQYF
TRBJ2-2 | TRBV6-6 | CASSYVPGELFF
TRBJ1-1 | TRBV5-1 | CASSSQPEGTEAFF